This TCR beta chain originates from a study of control samples from healthy donors and cancer patients. From germline, CDR1 is MNHEY and CDR2 SVGAGI. V gave up 5 bases and J gave up 0 bases; unmatched junction bases: 3. This CDR3 has 15 amino acids. Sequenced by immunoSEQ multiplex PCR; TCRdb stores in-frame clones only, minus some. Among about 140,000 clones listed, approximately 86% were seen once. The sample consisted of blood. V and J are TRBV6-5 and TRBJ1-3; 8 positions agree with TRBD1. The TCR comes from a woman aged 25-40 years in good health. The CDR3 DNA is TGTGCCAGCAGTCGACAGGGGAGCTCTGGAAACACCATATATTTT. Translating it yields CASSRQGSSGNTIYF.